What follows are 28 T cell receptor beta chains derived from one specimen sequenced in a study of T cell changes during pregnancy in multiple sclerosis. Only in-frame clones appear in the TCRdb table, and some are missing; sequencing was by immunoSEQ multiplex PCR. The data hold roughly 34,000 clones, with approximately 90% observed a single time. The sample was peripheral blood, taken in the second trimester of pregnancy. The receptors were sampled from a female donor in good health, enrolled as a control in a pregnancy study.

The gene calls are TRBV5-4 and TRBJ2-7, with 10 nucleotides matching TRBD1. Germline CDR1 is SGHNT and CDR2 is YYREEE (reference sequence). The CDR3 sequence is 15 residues long. V lost 2 bases, J lost 2 bases, and 4 bases stayed unmatched. CDR3 region: CASSLGQGVPYEQYF. The CDR3 nucleotides are TGTGCCAGCAGCTTAGGACAGGGGGTTCCCTACGAGCAGTACTTC.

The chain joins TRBV9 to TRBJ1-2; 8 nucleotides align to TRBD1. The CDR3 has 16 amino acids. Germline loops: CDR1 SGDLS, CDR2 YYNGEE. V shed 3 bases and J 4 bases; nucleotides not matched to a gene: 11. CDR3 sequence: CASSEQGEPRGYGYTF. CDR3 DNA: TGTGCCAGCAGCGAACAGGGGGAGCCGCGGGGCTATGGCTACACCTTC.

This sequence joins TRBV7-9 and TRBJ2-7, with a weak D call TRBD2 (6 bases). Germline-derived CDR1 and CDR2 are SEHNR and FQNEAQ (reference sequence). The CDR3 has 14 residues. Deletions cut 1 base from V and 6 bases from J, with 13 bases between. The DNA of the CDR3 is TGTGCCAGCAGCTTAGGGGACTCGATGCTCGAGCAGTACTTC. Translation gives CASSLGDSMLEQYF.

The CDR3 sequence is CASGQVEGNTIYF. DNA of the CDR3: TGTGCCAGCGGACAGGTAGAAGGAAACACCATATATTTT. The chain carries TRBV18 and TRBJ1-3, with 7 bases matching TRBD1. CDR1 and CDR2 from the germline V gene are KGHSH and LQKENI. Losses at the gene ends were 8 bases for V and 4 bases for J; bases not matched to a gene: 5. The CDR3 covers 13 residues.

This clone was recorded only once. J is TRBJ2-5 and V is TRBV6-6, with D unclear. This CDR3 region has 14 residues. The germline V gene encodes CDR1 MNHNY and CDR2 SVGAGI (reference sequence). Trimming removed 4 bases from V and 1 base from J, with 10 bases in between. The CDR3 DNA is TGTGCCAGCAGTTGGGCTATGCTCCAAGAGACCCAGTACTTC. As protein: CASSWAMLQETQYF.

The genes are TRBV10-3 and TRBJ1-2; 9 bases line up with TRBD1. Germline trimming cut 6 bases from V and 2 bases from J; bases unmatched to any gene: 4. This CDR3 comprises 14 residues. CDR1 is ENHRY and CDR2 is SYGVKD in the germline V gene. The CDR3 nucleotides are TGTGCCATCAGGGATACAGGGGGCAACTATGGCTACACCTTC. Translating it yields CAIRDTGGNYGYTF.

This clone is medium-sized in the sample. V is TRBV6-4 and J is TRBJ1-2; D uncertain. The CDR3 length is 15 residues. Per germline, CDR1 MRHNA and CDR2 SNTAGT. V was shortened by 0 bases and J by 0 bases, with 8 bases between the two germline ends. The CDR3 region has the DNA TGTGCCAGCAGTGACTCGAGAGATTCTAACTATGGCTACACCTTC. It is translated as CASSDSRDSNYGYTF.

The chain recombines TRBV7-6 with TRBJ2-7; 9 nucleotides match TRBD2. J lost 5 bases, V lost 5 bases, and 4 bases had no gene match. The CDR3 runs 13 residues. Germline-derived CDR1 and CDR2 are SGHVS and FNYEAQ. The DNA of the CDR3 is TGTGCCAGCAGCCCCGGACTAGCGAACGAGCAGTACTTC. Translating it yields CASSPGLANEQYF.

V usage is TRBV2 and J usage is TRBJ1-2; TRBD1 is a possible D gene (6 bases). Germline V gene sequence: CDR1 SNHLY, CDR2 FYNNEI. With 7 bases removed from V and 3 bases from J, the gap between germline ends came to 12 bases. CDR3 length: 13 amino acids. The CDR3 coding sequence is TGTGCCAGCACACCGGCAGGGGACTATGGCTACACCTTC. Its translation is CASTPAGDYGYTF. Full variable domain (rest looked up from reference TRBV2 and TRBJ1-2): EPEVTQTPSHQVTQMGQEVILRCVPISNHLYFYWYRQILGQKVEFLVSFYNNEISEKSEIFDDQFSVERPDGSNFTLKIRSTKLEDSAMYFCASTPAGDYGYTFGSGTRLTVV.

The rearrangement links TRBV27 to TRBJ2-6; no definite D call. Between the trimmed V and J ends, which lost 1 base and 3 bases, there was a span of 4 bases. Germline V lookup: CDR1 MNHEY, CDR2 SMNVEV (reference sequence). This CDR3 has 14 amino acids. This chain's CDR3 is CASSLLYGANVLTF. CDR3 sequence (DNA): TGTGCCAGCAGTTTATTGTATGGGGCCAACGTCCTGACTTTC.

The V and J genes are TRBV7-3 and TRBJ2-2; TRBD2 might be the D (7 bases). Germline V gene lookup returns CDR1 SGHTA and CDR2 FQGTGA. The V end was cut by 2 bases, the J end by 3 bases, with 13 bases between. This CDR3 contains 16 residues. The CDR3 DNA reads TGTGCCAGCAGCTTACAGGGGACTACTCACACCGGGGAGCTGTTTTTT. It is translated as CASSLQGTTHTGELFF.

This chain uses TRBV19 with TRBJ2-3; TRBD2 matches at 11 bases. After removal of 5 bases from V and 0 bases from J, the junction contained 4 bases not matched to a gene. CDR3 length equals 16 residues. Per the germline V gene, CDR1 is LNHDA and CDR2 is SQIVND (reference sequence). CDR3 residues: CASSARLAGSTDTQYF. CDR3 nucleotides: TGTGCCAGTAGTGCCAGACTAGCGGGGAGCACAGATACGCAGTATTTT.

V gene TRBV6-4 combines with J gene TRBJ2-6; D is perhaps TRBD1 (5 bases). In germline, CDR1 is MRHNA, CDR2 SNTAGT. V lost 6 bases to trimming and J lost 4 bases, with 10 bases between them. CDR3 size: 14 residues. Here the CDR3 DNA reads TGTGCCAGCAGACAGGCCTCGGGGGCCAACGTCCTGACTTTC. This sequence encodes CASRQASGANVLTF.

The chain uses TRBV6-5 and TRBJ1-1, with D unclear. CDR3 length equals 14 residues. V was cut by 4 bases and J by 0 bases, with 9 bases left in between. Germline assignment: CDR1 MNHEY and CDR2 SVGAGI. In DNA, the CDR3 is TGTGCCAGCAGTTCTACTGTCATGAACACTGAAGCTTTCTTT. Its protein product is CASSSTVMNTEAFF.

The chain recombines TRBV29-1 with TRBJ2-7, with D tentatively TRBD2 (5 bases). This CDR3 is built from 13 residues. CDR1 SQVTM and CDR2 ANQGSEA come from the germline V gene. Trimming took 1 base from V and 3 from J, leaving 10 bases between them. CDR3 protein: CSVEAGGGYEQYF. The CDR3 nucleotides read TGCAGCGTTGAAGCAGGAGGCGGCTACGAGCAGTACTTC.

The chain combines TRBV4-1 with TRBJ2-7; 8 nucleotides agree with TRBD1. Germline trimming cut 5 bases from V and 4 bases from J; bases unmatched to any gene: 16. The CDR3 length is 17 residues. Germline assignment: CDR1 MGHRA and CDR2 YSYEKL. The CDR3 nucleotides read TGCGCCAGCAGCGCCGACCCCCCGGGACAGGTCCTTTACGAGCAGTACTTC. Its translation is CASSADPPGQVLYEQYF.

This rearrangement joins TRBV27 to TRBJ2-1; D is undetermined. There are 15 residues in the CDR3. Between the trimmed V and J ends, which lost 6 bases and 8 bases, there was a span of 20 bases. Per the germline V gene, CDR1 is MNHEY and CDR2 is SMNVEV (reference sequence). CDR3 sequence reads: CASSLRSSLRYEQFF. The CDR3, as DNA: TGTGCCAGCAGCCTCCGCTCTAGTTTACGCTATGAGCAGTTCTTC.

V gene TRBV7-3 combines with J gene TRBJ2-3; tentatively, D is TRBD2 (5 bases). Germline V gene data show CDR1 as SGHTA and CDR2 as FQGTGA. The CDR3 runs 15 residues. V was cut by 6 bases and J by 4 bases, with 17 bases left in between. The CDR3 DNA is TGTGCCAGCAGTCTTTCATCGGGGATCTCAGATACGCAGTATTTT. This encodes CASSLSSGISDTQYF. The full variable domain, in which reference TRBV7-3 and TRBJ2-3 provide the parts outside the CDR3, is GAGVSQTPSNKVTEKGKYVELRCDPISGHTALYWYRQSLGQGPEFLIYFQGTGAADDSGLPNDRFFAVRPEGSVSTLKIQRTERGDSAVYLCASSLSSGISDTQYFGPGTRLTVL.

The chain has TRBV27 and TRBJ2-7; 12 bases map to TRBD2. This CDR3 contains 17 residues. With 1 base clipped from V and 6 bases from J, the junction kept 10 bases outside the gene matches. The V gene's germline CDR1 is MNHEY and CDR2 SMNVEV (reference sequence). The DNA for the CDR3 is TGTGCCAGCAGTTTATTCGGGGTACTAGCGGGAGGACCCGAGCAGTACTTC. Amino acid sequence: CASSLFGVLAGGPEQYF.

V gene TRBV5-1 combines with J gene TRBJ2-1, with TRBD2 matching over 9 bases. With 3 bases clipped from V and 7 bases from J, the junction kept 8 bases outside the gene matches. The V gene's germline CDR1 is SGHRS and CDR2 YFSETQ. CDR3 length: 15 amino acids. This CDR3 reads CASSSGSGRRNEQFF. The CDR3 region has the DNA TGCGCCAGCAGCTCGGGGAGCGGGAGGAGGAATGAGCAGTTCTTC.

The table lists this clone with a count of one. The rearrangement joins TRBV6-5 to TRBJ2-7; 13 nucleotides line up with TRBD2. With 4 bases clipped from V and 7 bases from J, the junction kept 4 bases outside the gene matches. This CDR3 spans 14 amino acids. Germline CDR1 reads MNHEY; CDR2 reads SVGAGI. CDR3 in DNA: TGTGCCAGCAGTTCCGGGACTAGCGGGAATGAGCAGTACTTC. It is translated as CASSSGTSGNEQYF.

V usage is TRBV19 and J usage is TRBJ1-4; TRBD1 agrees at 8 bases. J lost 5 bases, V lost 5 bases, and 7 bases had no gene match. Germline assignment: CDR1 LNHDA and CDR2 SQIVND (reference sequence). This CDR3 is 15 amino acids long. The CDR3 sequence is CASSPRTGKNEKLFF. The CDR3 DNA reads as TGTGCCAGTAGTCCCCGGACAGGGAAGAATGAAAAACTGTTTTTT.

This clone was seen a handful of times. V usage is TRBV6-1 and J usage is TRBJ2-7, with TRBD1 identical over 10 bases. Germline assignment: CDR1 MNHNS and CDR2 SASEGT. The CDR3 runs 14 residues. Unmatched junction bases numbered 4, after V lost 5 bases and J lost 3 bases. CDR3 bases: TGTGCCAGCAGTCCCCGGACAGGGGGCTACGAGCAGTACTTC. Its protein product is CASSPRTGGYEQYF.

This sequence joins TRBV2 and TRBJ2-3, with a tentative D call TRBD1 (5 bases). The CDR3 sequence is 14 residues long. V was clipped by 7 bases and J by 0 bases, with 11 bases between them. CDR1 is SNHLY, CDR2 FYNNEI, per germline. The CDR3 coding sequence is TGTGCCAGCAAAGTGACAGTTAGCACAGATACGCAGTATTTT. Translating it yields CASKVTVSTDTQYF.

The V and J genes are TRBV14 and TRBJ2-1; 12 bases align to TRBD2. V trimming: 2 bases; J trimming: 7 bases; junction bases outside the gene matches: 9. Germline V gene lookup returns CDR1 SGHDN and CDR2 FVKESK. CDR3 size: 17 residues. In DNA form, the CDR3 reads TGTGCCAGCAGCCAAACGCCCCGACTAGCGGGAGAGAATGAGCAGTTCTTC. Its translation: CASSQTPRLAGENEQFF.

This chain uses TRBV7-2 with TRBJ2-5, with 7 bases lining up with TRBD2. The V segment lost 3 bases and the J segment 5 bases; nucleotides outside the gene matches: 3. Germline CDR1 and CDR2: SGHTA and FQGNSA. This CDR3 spans 13 amino acids. In DNA, the CDR3 is TGTGCCAGCAGCTTCGGGGGGTGGGAGACCCAGTACTTC. Translating gives CASSFGGWETQYF. Full variable domain (remainder filled in from reference TRBV7-2 and TRBJ2-5): GAGVSQSPSNKVTEKGKDVELRCDPISGHTALYWYRQSLGQGLEFLIYFQGNSAPDKSGLPSDRFSAERTGGSVSTLTIQRTQQEDSAVYLCASSFGGWETQYFGPGTRLLVL.

This sequence joins TRBV18 and TRBJ2-5, with D tentatively TRBD1 (6 bases). The CDR3 runs 15 residues. V was pared by 0 bases and J by 4 bases, with 12 bases between. The V gene's germline CDR1 is KGHSH and CDR2 LQKENI. The CDR3 region has the DNA TGTGCCAGCTCACCACCGACAGGCTCGGGAGAGACCCAGTACTTC. As protein: CASSPPTGSGETQYF.

The chain uses TRBV28 and TRBJ1-1; the D gene is possibly TRBD1 (5 bases). The germline V gene has CDR1 MDHEN and CDR2 SYDVKM. The CDR3 sequence is 12 residues long. V gave up 11 bases and J gave up 6 bases, with 16 bases separating them. The CDR3 spells CAANYGGAEAFF. The CDR3 DNA sequence: TGTGCCGCAAACTACGGGGGGGCTGAAGCTTTCTTT.